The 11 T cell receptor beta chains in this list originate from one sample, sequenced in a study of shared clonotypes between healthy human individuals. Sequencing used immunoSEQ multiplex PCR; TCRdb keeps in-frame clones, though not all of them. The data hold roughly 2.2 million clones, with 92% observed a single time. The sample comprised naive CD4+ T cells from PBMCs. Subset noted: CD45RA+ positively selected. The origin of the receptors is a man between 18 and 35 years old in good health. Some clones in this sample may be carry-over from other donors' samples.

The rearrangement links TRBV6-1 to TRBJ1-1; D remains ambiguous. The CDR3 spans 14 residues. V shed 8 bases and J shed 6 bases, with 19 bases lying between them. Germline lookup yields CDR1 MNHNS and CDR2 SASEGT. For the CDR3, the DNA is TGTGCCAGCTCAAGGTACACCGGAGGTTCTGAAGCTTTCTTT. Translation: CASSRYTGGSEAFF.

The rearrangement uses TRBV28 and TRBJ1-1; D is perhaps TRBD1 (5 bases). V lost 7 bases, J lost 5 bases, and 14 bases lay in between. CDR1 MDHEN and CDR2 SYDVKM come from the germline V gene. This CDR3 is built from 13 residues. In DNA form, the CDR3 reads TGTGCCAGCACCTGGGGGGTGGAAACTGAAGCTTTCTTT. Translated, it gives CASTWGVETEAFF.

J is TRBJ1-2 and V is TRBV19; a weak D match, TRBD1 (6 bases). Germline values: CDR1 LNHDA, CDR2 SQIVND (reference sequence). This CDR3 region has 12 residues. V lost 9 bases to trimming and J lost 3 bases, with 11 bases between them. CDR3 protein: CASQGNYYGYTF. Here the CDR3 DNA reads TGTGCCAGCCAGGGGAACTACTATGGCTACACCTTC.

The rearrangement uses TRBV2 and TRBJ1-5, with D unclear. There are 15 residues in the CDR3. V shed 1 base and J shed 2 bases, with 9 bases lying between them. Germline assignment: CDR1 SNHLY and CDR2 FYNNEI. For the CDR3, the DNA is TGTGCCAGCAGTGAAGAGACTTATGGCAATCAGCCCCAGCATTTT. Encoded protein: CASSEETYGNQPQHF.

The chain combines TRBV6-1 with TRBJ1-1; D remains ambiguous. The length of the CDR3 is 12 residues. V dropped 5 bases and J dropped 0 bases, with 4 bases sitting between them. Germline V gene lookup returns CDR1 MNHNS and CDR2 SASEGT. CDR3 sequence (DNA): TGTGCCAGCAGTACTATGAACACTGAAGCTTTCTTT. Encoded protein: CASSTMNTEAFF.

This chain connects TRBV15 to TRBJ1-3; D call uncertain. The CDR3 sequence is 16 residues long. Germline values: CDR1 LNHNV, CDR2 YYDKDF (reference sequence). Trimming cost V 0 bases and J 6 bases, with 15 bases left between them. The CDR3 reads CATSRDFDGVVNTIYF. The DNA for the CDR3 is TGTGCCACCAGCAGAGATTTTGATGGGGTGGTAAACACCATATATTTT.

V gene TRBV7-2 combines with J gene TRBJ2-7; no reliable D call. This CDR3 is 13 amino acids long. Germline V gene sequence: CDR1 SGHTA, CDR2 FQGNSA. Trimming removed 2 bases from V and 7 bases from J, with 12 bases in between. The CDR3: CASSLPSTKEQYF. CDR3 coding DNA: TGTGCCAGCAGCTTACCGTCGACCAAGGAGCAGTACTTC.

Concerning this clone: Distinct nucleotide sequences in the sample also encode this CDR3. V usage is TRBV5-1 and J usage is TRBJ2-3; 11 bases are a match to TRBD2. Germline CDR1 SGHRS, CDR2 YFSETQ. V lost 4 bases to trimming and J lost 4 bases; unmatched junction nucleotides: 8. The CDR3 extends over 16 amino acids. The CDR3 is CASSLPLAGVADTQYF. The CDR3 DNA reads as TGCGCCAGCAGCCTACCACTAGCGGGAGTAGCAGATACGCAGTATTTT.

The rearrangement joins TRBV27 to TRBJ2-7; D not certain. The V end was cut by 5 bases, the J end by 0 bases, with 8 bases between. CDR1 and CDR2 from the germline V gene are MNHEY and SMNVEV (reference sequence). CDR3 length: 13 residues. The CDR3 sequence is CASSPVPSYEQYF. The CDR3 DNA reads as TGTGCCAGCAGTCCCGTCCCCTCCTACGAGCAGTACTTC.

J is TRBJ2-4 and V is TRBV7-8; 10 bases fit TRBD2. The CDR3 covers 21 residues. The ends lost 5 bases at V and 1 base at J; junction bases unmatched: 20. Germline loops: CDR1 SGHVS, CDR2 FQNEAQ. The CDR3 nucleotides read TGTGCCAGCAGCCCTCGCAGTTGGGCTAGCGGGAGTGGTGGGGCCAAAAACATTCAGTACTTC. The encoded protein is CASSPRSWASGSGGAKNIQYF.

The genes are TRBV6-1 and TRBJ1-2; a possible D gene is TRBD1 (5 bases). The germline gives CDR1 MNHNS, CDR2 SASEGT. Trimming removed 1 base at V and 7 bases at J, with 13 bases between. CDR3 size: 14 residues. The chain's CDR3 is CASSEVAGLFGYTF. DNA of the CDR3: TGTGCCAGCAGTGAAGTGGCAGGGCTGTTTGGCTACACCTTC.